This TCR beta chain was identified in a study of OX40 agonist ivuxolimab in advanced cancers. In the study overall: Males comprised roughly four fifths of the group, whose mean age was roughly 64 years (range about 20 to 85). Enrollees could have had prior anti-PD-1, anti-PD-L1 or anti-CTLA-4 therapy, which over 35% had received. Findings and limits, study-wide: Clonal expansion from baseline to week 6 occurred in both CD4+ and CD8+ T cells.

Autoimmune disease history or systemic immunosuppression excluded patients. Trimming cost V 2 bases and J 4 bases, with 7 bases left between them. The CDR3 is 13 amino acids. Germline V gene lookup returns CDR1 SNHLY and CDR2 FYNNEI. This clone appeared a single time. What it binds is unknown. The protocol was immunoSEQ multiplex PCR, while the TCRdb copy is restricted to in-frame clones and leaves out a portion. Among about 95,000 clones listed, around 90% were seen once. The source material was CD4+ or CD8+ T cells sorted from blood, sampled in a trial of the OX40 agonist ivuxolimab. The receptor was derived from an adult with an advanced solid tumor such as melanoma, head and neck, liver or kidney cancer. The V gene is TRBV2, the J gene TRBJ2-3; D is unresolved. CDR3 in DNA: TGTGCCAGCAGTGAACGGTACCCAGATACGCAGTATTTT. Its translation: CASSERYPDTQYF.